This TCR beta chain was sequenced in a study of cytomegalovirus exposure and HLA in healthy donors. As regards this clone: Its antigen is still unknown.

The CDR3 runs to 13 residues. Trimming took 8 bases from V and 4 from J, leaving 12 bases between them. The germline gives CDR1 GTSNPN, CDR2 SVGIG (reference sequence). The study ran its PCR with 60 Vbeta and 13 Jbeta primers. Data came from immunoSEQ multiplex PCR; TCRdb stores just in-frame clones and leaves some out. Of around 170,000 clones listed, around 72% are singletons. General study points: CMV serostatus alone was available as immune exposure information. Later analysis reportedly placed an Asian-associated ancestry cluster below the roughly 680-donor mean in N-insertions. One cluster of highly shared sequence variants probably arose as a sequencing artifact.

V gene TRBV30 combines with J gene TRBJ2-6; D remains ambiguous. This TCR was recovered from a woman in her 40s in good health and CMV-seropositive. Sequenced: PBMCs. This chain's CDR3 is CALTVTGANVLTF. DNA for the CDR3: TGTGCCCTAACCGTTACCGGGGCCAACGTCCTGACTTTC.